Below are 25 T cell receptor beta chains sequenced from a single sample in a study of shared clonotypes between healthy human individuals. Naive CD8 populations comprised CD45RO-negative cells positively selected for CCR7, excluding terminally differentiated effector memory CD45RA+ cells. Sequenced by immunoSEQ multiplex PCR; TCRdb stores in-frame clones only, minus some. The sample has 1.5 million to 2.5 million clones, about 95% seen once. Sequenced input: naive CD8+ T cells sorted from blood. These receptors originate from a man younger than 35 in good health.

The V and J genes are TRBV5-4 and TRBJ2-1; 7 bases are shared with TRBD1. Germline assignment: CDR1 SGHNT and CDR2 YYREEE (reference sequence). The ends lost 5 bases at V and 8 bases at J; junction bases unmatched: 7. CDR3 length: 13 residues. CDR3 in amino acids: CASRGDSLYEQFF. The CDR3 nucleotides read TGTGCCAGCAGAGGGGACAGTTTATATGAGCAGTTCTTC.

The gene calls are TRBV14 and TRBJ2-3; 8 bases are shared with TRBD2. The CDR3 has 16 residues. Germline V gene lookup returns CDR1 SGHDN and CDR2 FVKESK. V lost 4 bases to trimming and J lost 4 bases; unmatched junction nucleotides: 10. CDR3 sequence (DNA): TGTGCCAGCAGCCCCACTTTCGGGAGGGCCCCAGATACGCAGTATTTT. Protein product: CASSPTFGRAPDTQYF.

Remarks on this clone: The identical CDR3 is also encoded by other nucleotide sequences in the sample. This chain uses TRBV27 with TRBJ2-2, with unresolved D. The V gene lost 9 bases and the J gene lost 4 bases, with 9 bases spanning the gap. Germline V gives CDR1 MNHEY, CDR2 SMNVEV (reference sequence). The CDR3 consists of 12 residues. The CDR3 nucleotides read TGTGCCAGTAGCTGGATCACCGGGGAGCTGTTTTTT. It codes for CASSWITGELFF.

The V gene is TRBV7-9, the J gene TRBJ1-1; 7 bases align to TRBD1. This CDR3 has 12 residues. Per germline, CDR1 SEHNR and CDR2 FQNEAQ (reference sequence). J gave up 7 bases and V 3 bases, and 2 bases lay outside the gene matches. In DNA form, the CDR3 reads TGTGCCAGCAGCTTCCGGGACAGTGAAGCTTTCTTT. This translates into CASSFRDSEAFF.

The chain employs TRBV27 and TRBJ2-7, with D tentatively TRBD1 (6 bases). The CDR3 spans 15 residues. V dropped 2 bases and J dropped 6 bases, with 17 bases sitting between them. Germline CDR1 is MNHEY and CDR2 is SMNVEV (reference sequence). The CDR3 protein is CASSLGTGKSSEQYF. The DNA of the CDR3 is TGTGCCAGCAGTTTAGGAACAGGGAAATCGAGCGAGCAGTACTTC.

CDR3 residues: CASSYSTESSYNEQFF. Here the CDR3 DNA reads TGTGCCAGCAGTTACTCAACCGAAAGCTCCTACAATGAGCAGTTCTTC. The chain combines TRBV6-5 with TRBJ2-1; D not certain. Trimming pared 0 bases from V and 0 bases from J, leaving 9 bases between. There are 16 residues in the CDR3. Germline CDR1 is MNHEY and CDR2 is SVGAGI.

CDR3 residues: CASSTGAGTYEQYF. The CDR3 nucleotides are TGTGCCAGCAGTACAGGGGCCGGTACCTACGAGCAGTACTTC. The chain uses TRBV6-1 and TRBJ2-7; 7 positions match TRBD1. This CDR3 has 14 amino acids. V shed 5 bases and J 2 bases; nucleotides not matched to a gene: 6. Germline V gives CDR1 MNHNS, CDR2 SASEGT.

Note on this clone: One end of the junction varies from germline; a read error may be responsible. V and J are TRBV7-7 and TRBJ2-1; no definite D call. CDR1 is SSHAT, CDR2 FNYEAQ, per germline (reference sequence). This CDR3 has 16 residues. CDR3 in DNA: TGTGCTAGCAGCCTCCGCCCGTCAGACCCCTACAATGAGCAGTTCTTC. This sequence encodes CASSLRPSDPYNEQFF.

The chain couples TRBV25-1 to TRBJ2-1; TRBD2 matches 7 bases. CDR1 is MGHDK and CDR2 is SYGVNS in the germline V gene. V lost 3 bases to trimming and J lost 0 bases; unmatched junction nucleotides: 5. This CDR3 spans 16 amino acids. The CDR3 DNA sequence: TGTGCCAGCAGTGATCCAAGACTAGCCTCCTACAATGAGCAGTTCTTC. Its protein is CASSDPRLASYNEQFF.

The V and J genes are TRBV6-1 and TRBJ2-1; 11 bases are a match to TRBD2. CDR3 length: 17 amino acids. V shed 4 bases and J 0 bases; nucleotides not matched to a gene: 5. Germline V gene lookup returns CDR1 MNHNS and CDR2 SASEGT. The CDR3 DNA follows: TGTGCCAGCAGTGGACTAGCGGGATCGGGCTCCTACAATGAGCAGTTCTTC. Encoded protein: CASSGLAGSGSYNEQFF.

The chain recombines TRBV13 with TRBJ1-2; 9 nucleotides agree with TRBD1. The length of the CDR3 is 15 residues. CDR1 and CDR2 from the germline V gene are PRHDT and FYEKMQ (reference sequence). Germline trimming cut 6 bases from V and 1 base from J; bases unmatched to any gene: 6. This chain's CDR3 is CASSPGQGNNYGYTF. DNA of the CDR3: TGTGCCAGCAGTCCAGGACAGGGGAATAACTATGGCTACACCTTC.

The sample holds one count of this clone. Other DNA sequences in this sample translate to the same CDR3. The V and J genes are TRBV9 and TRBJ1-2; no clear D. The CDR3 is 14 amino acids. Trimming cost V 0 bases and J 3 bases, with 9 bases left between them. Germline values: CDR1 SGDLS, CDR2 YYNGEE. The CDR3 nucleotides are TGTGCCAGCAGCGTAGGGTCCGGGGACTATGGCTACACCTTC. Residues: CASSVGSGDYGYTF.

In its sample, this clone was seen once. The chain uses TRBV30 and TRBJ2-7; D unclear. V was trimmed by 4 bases and J by 3 bases, leaving 7 bases between them. CDR1 and CDR2 from the germline V gene are GTSNPN and SVGIG (reference sequence). The CDR3 has 11 amino acids. In DNA form, the CDR3 reads TGTGCCTGGACAGTCAGCTACGAGCAGTACTTC. This gives the protein CAWTVSYEQYF.

The chain has TRBV7-9 and TRBJ2-5; D is possibly TRBD1 (6 bases). The V end lost 5 bases, the J end lost 0 bases, and 16 bases lay between the germline ends. The CDR3 runs to 16 residues. Germline V gives CDR1 SEHNR, CDR2 FQNEAQ (reference sequence). CDR3 amino acids: CASSPNYDRYQETQYF. CDR3 nucleotides: TGTGCCAGCAGCCCGAACTATGACAGGTACCAAGAGACCCAGTACTTC.

The chain combines TRBV5-8 with TRBJ1-6; D is unclear. The germline V and J ends were trimmed by 0 bases and 6 bases, with 10 bases remaining between them. CDR1 is SGHTS and CDR2 is YDEGEE in the germline V gene. The CDR3 is made up of 15 amino acids. In DNA, the CDR3 is TGTGCCAGCAGCTTGGGGGTATCCGGTAATTCACCCCTCCACTTT. This translates into CASSLGVSGNSPLHF.

The chain employs TRBV2 and TRBJ1-5; possible D gene TRBD1, 6 bases. Trimming stripped 6 bases from V and 0 bases from J, with 12 bases between. Per germline, CDR1 SNHLY and CDR2 FYNNEI. The CDR3 totals 15 residues. The CDR3 nucleotides read TGTGCCAGCAGGAAACAGGGAAATAGCAATCAGCCCCAGCATTTT. It yields the protein CASRKQGNSNQPQHF.

This sequence joins TRBV30 and TRBJ1-1; 8 bases agree with TRBD1. This CDR3 spans 16 amino acids. Germline V CDR1 and CDR2: GTSNPN, SVGIG (reference sequence). Unmatched junction bases numbered 6, after V lost 0 bases and J lost 0 bases. CDR3 DNA sequence: TGTGCCTGGAGTGTGGACAGGGTGGCGGTGAACACTGAAGCTTTCTTT. Translating it yields CAWSVDRVAVNTEAFF.

The chain combines TRBV5-4 with TRBJ1-2; 7 bases fit TRBD1. J lost 5 bases, V lost 0 bases, and 4 bases had no gene match. Germline V lookup: CDR1 SGHNT, CDR2 YYREEE (reference sequence). The CDR3 length is 14 residues. CDR3 region: CASSLGRGAYGYTF. CDR3 DNA: TGTGCCAGCAGCTTGGGCAGGGGGGCGTATGGCTACACCTTC. The full variable domain, its missing parts supplied by reference TRBV5-4 and TRBJ1-2, is ETGVTQSPTHLIKTRGQQVTLRCSSQSGHNTVSWYQQALGQGPQFIFQYYREEENGRGNFPPRFSGLQFPNYSSELNVNALELDDSALYLCASSLGRGAYGYTFGSGTRLTVV.

The CDR3 loop reads CASSGAQEGSYEQYF. The CDR3 DNA sequence: TGTGCCAGCAGCGGGGCTCAGGAGGGGTCCTACGAGCAGTACTTC. The chain is built from TRBV7-9 and TRBJ2-7; possibly TRBD2 for D (6 bases). This CDR3 is built from 15 residues. Germline-derived CDR1 and CDR2 are SEHNR and FQNEAQ (reference sequence). Trimming pared 5 bases from V and 1 base from J, leaving 15 bases between. The entire variable domain, with the rest obtained from reference TRBV7-9 and TRBJ2-7, is as follows: DTGVSQNPRHKITKRGQNVTFRCDPISEHNRLYWYRQTLGQGPEFLTYFQNEAQLEKSRLLSDRFSAERPKGSFSTLEIQRTEQGDSAMYLCASSGAQEGSYEQYFGPGTRLTVT.

The chain links TRBV5-6 to TRBJ2-7; possibly TRBD1 for D (5 bases). The V end lost 3 bases, the J end lost 2 bases, and 12 bases lay between the germline ends. CDR3 size: 14 residues. Germline CDR1 is SGHDT and CDR2 is YYEEEE. The CDR3 DNA sequence: TGTGCCAGCAGCTCAACAGACAGCCCCTACGAGCAGTACTTC. This codes for CASSSTDSPYEQYF.

The rearrangement links TRBV21-1 to TRBJ1-5. TRBV21-1 is a recognized pseudogene. The CDR3 runs 13 residues. Written as DNA, the CDR3 is TGTGCCATCCCGCTGAAAGCGAATCAGCCCCAGCATTTT. Protein product: CAIPLKANQPQHF.

This chain joins TRBV4-1 and TRBJ2-7, with D possibly being TRBD1 (5 bases). Germline CDR1 MGHRA, CDR2 YSYEKL. This CDR3 contains 15 residues. The ends were cut back, 1 base at V and 3 bases at J, with 13 bases in the middle. The CDR3 region has the DNA TGCGCCAGCAGCCAAGTGGGGCAGGGTAACTACGAGCAGTACTTC. As protein: CASSQVGQGNYEQYF.

Points on this clone: Other DNA sequences from this sample encode an identical CDR3 as well. The J gene is TRBJ1-5, the V gene TRBV7-9; D is unclear. Trimming took 1 base from V and 3 from J, leaving 7 bases between them. This CDR3 is 14 amino acids long. Germline assignment: CDR1 SEHNR and CDR2 FQNEAQ (reference sequence). The CDR3 sequence is CASSLVGYNQPQHF. The CDR3, as DNA: TGTGCCAGCAGCTTAGTCGGGTACAATCAGCCCCAGCATTTT.

This chain links TRBV7-2 with TRBJ1-2; TRBD1 is a possible D gene (5 bases). Trimming shortened V by 5 bases and J by 3 bases, and 10 bases separated the two germline ends. The CDR3 is made up of 13 amino acids. CDR1 SGHTA and CDR2 FQGNSA come from the germline V gene. The CDR3 spells CASSPGTYYGYTF. DNA for the CDR3: TGTGCCAGCAGCCCTGGGACTTACTATGGCTACACCTTC.

On this clone: At the DNA level, this CDR3 is encoded by other sequences in the same sample as well. V usage is TRBV11-3 and J usage is TRBJ2-1; TRBD1 matches at 7 bases. Looked up from germline, CDR1 is SGHNT and CDR2 is YENEEA. This CDR3 comprises 15 residues. Germline trimming cut 4 bases from V and 0 bases from J; bases unmatched to any gene: 3. The CDR3 spells CASSSDRDSYNEQFF. The CDR3 region has the DNA TGTGCCAGCAGCTCTGACAGGGACTCCTACAATGAGCAGTTCTTC.